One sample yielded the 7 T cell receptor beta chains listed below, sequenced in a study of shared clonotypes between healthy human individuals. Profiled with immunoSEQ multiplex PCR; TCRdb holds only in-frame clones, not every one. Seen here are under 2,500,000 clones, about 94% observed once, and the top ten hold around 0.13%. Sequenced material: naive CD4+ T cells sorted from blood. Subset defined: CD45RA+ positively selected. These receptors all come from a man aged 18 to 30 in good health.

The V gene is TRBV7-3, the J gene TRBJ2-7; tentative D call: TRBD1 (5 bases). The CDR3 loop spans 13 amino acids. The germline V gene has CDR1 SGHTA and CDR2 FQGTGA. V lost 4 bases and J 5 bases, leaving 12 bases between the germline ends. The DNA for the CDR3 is TGTGCCAGCAGCTCCCGCCCAGGGAACGAGCAGTACTTC. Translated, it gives CASSSRPGNEQYF.

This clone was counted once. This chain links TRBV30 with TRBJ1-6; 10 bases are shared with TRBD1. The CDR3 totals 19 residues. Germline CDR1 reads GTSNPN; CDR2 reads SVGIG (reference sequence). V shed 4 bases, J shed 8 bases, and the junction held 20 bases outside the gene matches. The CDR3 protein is CAWIVGTGAILYRYSPLHF. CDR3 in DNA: TGTGCCTGGATTGTCGGGACAGGGGCCATTCTTTATCGATATTCACCCCTCCACTTT. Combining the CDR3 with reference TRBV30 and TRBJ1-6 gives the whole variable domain SQTIHQWPATLVQPVGSPLSLECTVEGTSNPNLYWYRQAAGRGLQLLFYSVGIGQISSEVPQNLSASRPQDRQFILSSKKLLLSDSGFYLCAWIVGTGAILYRYSPLHFGNGTRLTVT.

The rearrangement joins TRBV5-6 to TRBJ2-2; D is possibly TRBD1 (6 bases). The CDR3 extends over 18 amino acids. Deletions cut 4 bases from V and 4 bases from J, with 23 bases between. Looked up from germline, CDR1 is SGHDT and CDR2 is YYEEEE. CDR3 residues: CASSPPRGRGSSTGELFF. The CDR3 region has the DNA TGTGCCAGCAGCCCCCCAAGGGGCAGGGGAAGTAGCACCGGGGAGCTGTTTTTT.

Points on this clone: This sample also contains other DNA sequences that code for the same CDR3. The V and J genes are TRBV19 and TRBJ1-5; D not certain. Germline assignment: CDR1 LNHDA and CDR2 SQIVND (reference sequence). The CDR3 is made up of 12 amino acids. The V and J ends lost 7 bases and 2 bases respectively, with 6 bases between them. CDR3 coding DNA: TGTGCCAGTAAGGTAGGCAATCAGCCCCAGCATTTT. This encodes CASKVGNQPQHF.

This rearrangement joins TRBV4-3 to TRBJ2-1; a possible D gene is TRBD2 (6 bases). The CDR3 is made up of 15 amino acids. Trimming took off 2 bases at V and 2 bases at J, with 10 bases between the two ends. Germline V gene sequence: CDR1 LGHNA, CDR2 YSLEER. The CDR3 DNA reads TGCGCCAGCAGCCAATTAGCGGAAACCTACAATGAGCAGTTCTTC. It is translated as CASSQLAETYNEQFF.

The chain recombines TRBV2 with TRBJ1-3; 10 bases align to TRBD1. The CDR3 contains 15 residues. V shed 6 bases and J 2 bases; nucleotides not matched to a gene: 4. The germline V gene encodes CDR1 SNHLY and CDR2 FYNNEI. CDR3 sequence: CASREDRGAGNTIYF. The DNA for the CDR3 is TGTGCCAGCAGAGAGGACAGGGGGGCTGGAAACACCATATATTTT. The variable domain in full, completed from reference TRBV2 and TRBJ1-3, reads EPEVTQTPSHQVTQMGQEVILRCVPISNHLYFYWYRQILGQKVEFLVSFYNNEISEKSEIFDDQFSVERPDGSNFTLKIRSTKLEDSAMYFCASREDRGAGNTIYFGEGSWLTVV.

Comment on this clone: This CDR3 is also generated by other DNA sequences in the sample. The CDR3 region is CASSPQGANTGELFF. The DNA for the CDR3 is TGTGCCAGCTCACCACAGGGGGCGAACACCGGGGAGCTGTTTTTT. The V call is TRBV18, the J call TRBJ2-2; D possibly corresponds to TRBD1 (6 bases). CDR1 and CDR2 from the germline V gene are KGHSH and LQKENI. Between the trimmed V and J ends, which lost 1 base and 0 bases, there was a span of 6 bases. The CDR3 is made up of 15 amino acids.